These T cell receptor beta chains were read from a single sample in a study of blood T cell repertoires in COVID-19. Profiling relied on immunoSEQ multiplex PCR, and the TCRdb table lists in-frame clones only, not all of them. The repertoire holds 150,000 to 200,000 clones, with about 89% as singletons. Sample: peripheral blood. These receptors were obtained from a man aged 18 to 30 who had recovered from COVID-19. Both conserved end residues are trimmed from each CDR3. D genes are given only for firm matches.

ASSLTASVNYNEQF,.,TRBJ2-1,TRBV7-3
ASSSGTGGYETQY,TRBD1,TRBJ2-5,TRBV7-7
ASSGTGRIYNEQF,TRBD1,TRBJ2-1,TRBV6-5
ASSFDSPLSSGANVLT,.,TRBJ2-6,TRBV7-9
ASSQDRGQGNSPLH,TRBD1,TRBJ1-6,TRBV14
ASSTLPGLFYEQY,.,TRBJ2-7,TRBV7-8
ASSLTGPGLQF,TRBD2,TRBJ2-1,TRBV5-6
ASSLPGQGSHEQY,TRBD1,TRBJ2-7,TRBV5-4
AISSDPTGSYEQY,.,TRBJ2-7,TRBV10-3
ATSDTGQGRRF,TRBD1,TRBJ2-1,TRBV24-1
ASSQGAGPYEQY,.,TRBJ2-7,TRBV4-1
ASREGAGLNYEQY,TRBD2,TRBJ2-7,TRBV28
ASSTRLAGEGTGELF,TRBD2,TRBJ2-2,TRBV5-1
ASSVGPNSPLH,.,TRBJ1-6,TRBV9
ASSLGHVQSPLH,.,TRBJ1-6,TRBV7-2
ASSQAGTKVTDTQY,TRBD2,TRBJ2-3,TRBV4-1
ASSYGGNTEAF,.,TRBJ1-1,TRBV7-3
ASSSGLGGVQPQH,.,TRBJ1-5,TRBV7-2
ASSTLPAGNQPQH,.,TRBJ1-5,TRBV2
ASSGSGTYNEQF,TRBD2,TRBJ2-1,TRBV9
ASSLGQGTEAF,TRBD1,TRBJ1-1,TRBV11-2
ATRGQVLDYGYT,TRBD1,TRBJ1-2,TRBV19
AWSVNVGVTEAF,.,TRBJ1-1,TRBV30
ASSLGTPTYEQY,.,TRBJ2-7,TRBV11-2
ASGRASGIGEQY,TRBD2,TRBJ2-7,TRBV2
ASSSQQGVNTEAF,TRBD1,TRBJ1-1,TRBV5-1
ASSYSTLTDTQY,.,TRBJ2-3,TRBV6-5
ASQLGTGGPTPGELF,.,TRBJ2-2,TRBV19
ASSLAAGREAF,.,TRBJ1-1,TRBV7-7
ASSPLSGEQY,.,TRBJ2-7,TRBV14
ASSQGTSGSSNEQF,TRBD2,TRBJ2-1,TRBV4-1
ASSFDSGRAGNEQF,TRBD2,TRBJ2-1,TRBV5-1
ASSLDTRIRNQPQH,.,TRBJ1-5,TRBV28
ATSPSRSYNEQF,.,TRBJ2-1,TRBV15
ASSTQGAGYNEQF,TRBD1,TRBJ2-1,TRBV6-5
ASSPLQKTETQY,.,TRBJ2-5,TRBV18
ASSPPVRELNEQF,.,TRBJ2-1,TRBV18
ASSLPGVSGDY,.,TRBJ2-7,TRBV5-6
ASSRGTQGAFGNTIY,TRBD1,TRBJ1-3,TRBV4-1
AWSFPGTRESDTIY,.,TRBJ1-3,TRBV30
ASSLGLAGYNEQF,TRBD2,TRBJ2-1,TRBV11-2
ASSIRGGNTEAF,.,TRBJ1-1,TRBV19
SVEGGGETQY,.,TRBJ2-5,TRBV29-1
SAGADNEQF,.,TRBJ2-1,TRBV20-1
ASSKRTGFMNTEAF,TRBD1,TRBJ1-1,TRBV14
ASSVGASEQY,.,TRBJ2-7,TRBV9
ASSLQLAGEETQY,TRBD2,TRBJ2-5,TRBV4-1
ASSLGTGGETQY,TRBD1,TRBJ2-5,TRBV5-1
ASTTTGTETQY,TRBD1,TRBJ2-5,TRBV5-1
ASSPPLLLYGYT,.,TRBJ1-2,TRBV3-1/TRBV3-2
ASTIRGLNEQF,.,TRBJ2-1,TRBV19
ASSARTSGFAGELF,TRBD2,TRBJ2-2,TRBV9
ASSLGAELYNEQF,.,TRBJ2-1,TRBV7-2
ASSQEGLFTEAF,.,TRBJ1-1,TRBV4-1